Listed here is a single T cell receptor beta chain. The sample comes from a study of control samples from healthy donors and cancer patients. TCRdb keeps only in-frame clones here, not all; method: immunoSEQ multiplex PCR. The table lists around 110,000 clones, more than 70% of them singletons. The sequencing sample was made of blood. The receptor was isolated from a woman between 70 and 85 years old in good health.

The CDR3 DNA reads as TGTGCCAGCAGCCAGACTCTAGCGGTCCCCTACAATGAGCAGTTCTTC. As protein: CASSQTLAVPYNEQFF. The chain uses TRBV7-8 and TRBJ2-1; 7 nucleotides agree with TRBD2. From germline, CDR1 is SGHVS and CDR2 FQNEAQ. With V trimmed by 5 bases and J by 2 bases, 9 bases remained unmatched. CDR3 length: 16 amino acids.